The 16 T cell receptor beta chains given below trace back to one sample, sequenced in a study of T cell repertoires in cytomegalovirus infection. TCRdb ran MiXCR on the reads and lists one entry per CDR3 protein. In the table there are about 230,000 distinct CDR3 sequences, 22% of which are singletons. The sample taken for sequencing was CD8+ T cells from PBMCs. The receptors derive from a human donor in good health (CMV status not recorded). Some clones in this sample may be carry-over from other donors' samples.

This clonotype turned up a few times. J is TRBJ2-7 and V is TRBV27, with D unresolved. The V gene's germline CDR1 is MNHEY and CDR2 SMNVEV (reference sequence). CDR3 length: 13 amino acids. V lost 6 bases to trimming and J lost 3 bases, with 12 bases between them. The CDR3 DNA follows: TGTGCCAGCAGGCCTAGGACGGTCTACGAGCAGTACTTC. Protein product: CASRPRTVYEQYF.

In this sample, this clonotype turned up many times. J is TRBJ1-5 and V is TRBV12-3 or TRBV12-4; D may be TRBD1 (5 bases). V was clipped by 2 bases and J by 5 bases, with 10 bases between them. CDR3 length: 14 residues. Here the CDR3 DNA reads TGTGCCAGCAGTTTAACCGGGGGTCATCAGCCCCAGCATTTT. Protein sequence: CASSLTGGHQPQHF.

Many counts were recorded for this clonotype. This rearrangement joins TRBV6-1 to TRBJ2-2; 7 bases fit TRBD1. Germline CDR1 is MNHNS and CDR2 is SASEGT. This CDR3 spans 14 amino acids. Unmatched junction bases numbered 5, after V lost 4 bases and J lost 6 bases. The CDR3 bases are TGTGCCAGCAGTGCCGGGACAGTGGCCGGGGAGCTGTTTTTT. Amino acids: CASSAGTVAGELFF.

Of note for this clonotype: This sequence may be a read error, since a much larger clone differs from it by one base. The chain couples TRBV7-2 to TRBJ2-1; the D gene is possibly TRBD2 (5 bases). The CDR3 runs 15 residues. Germline loops: CDR1 SGHTA, CDR2 FQGNSA. CDR3 in DNA: TGTGCCAGCAGCTTAGGAGGGAAATCCTACAATGAGCAGTTGTTC. Protein sequence: CASSLGGKSYNEQLF.

There are many counts of this clonotype. The chain is built from TRBV7-2 and TRBJ1-2; TRBD1 agrees at 7 bases. The ends lost 5 bases at V and 5 bases at J; junction bases unmatched: 11. The CDR3 length is 15 residues. In germline, CDR1 is SGHTA, CDR2 FQGNSA. The CDR3 reads CASSRRTGGDYGYTF. For the CDR3, the DNA is TGTGCCAGCAGCCGAAGGACAGGCGGGGATTATGGCTACACCTTC.

In its sample, this clonotype was seen many times. The CDR3 bases are TGTGCCAGCAGCTTAGATCACACGGGGTACAATGAGCAGTTCTTC. It specifies CASSLDHTGYNEQFF. The chain combines TRBV11-2 with TRBJ2-1; TRBD2 is a possible D gene (5 bases). The germline V and J ends were trimmed by 0 bases and 4 bases, with 10 bases remaining between them. The germline V gene has CDR1 SGHAT and CDR2 FQNNGV. The CDR3 sequence is 15 residues long. Supplemented by reference TRBV11-2 and TRBJ2-1, the full variable domain reads EAGVAQSPRYKIIEKRQSVAFWCNPISGHATLYWYQQILGQGPKLLIQFQNNGVVDDSQLPKDRFSAERLKGVDSTLKIQPAKLEDSAVYLCASSLDHTGYNEQFFGPGTRLTVL.

This clonotype showed up many times. V and J are TRBV7-9 and TRBJ2-2; either TRBD1 or TRBD2 may fit D (5 bases each). V was shortened by 6 bases and J by 0 bases, with 11 bases between the two germline ends. Germline values: CDR1 SEHNR, CDR2 FQNEAQ (reference sequence). CDR3 size: 15 residues. CDR3 sequence (DNA): TGTGCCAGCAGTACGGGACCTACGAACACCGGGGAGCTGTTTTTT. Amino acids: CASSTGPTNTGELFF.

The sample holds many counts of this clonotype. The rearrangement joins TRBV20-1 to TRBJ2-5; the D is unclear. The V end lost 4 bases, the J end lost 0 bases, and 15 bases lay between the germline ends. Germline loops: CDR1 DFQATT, CDR2 SNEGSKA (reference sequence). CDR3 length: 15 residues. The CDR3 here is CSATSEWTNQETQYF. The CDR3 nucleotides read TGCAGTGCTACGAGTGAGTGGACGAACCAAGAGACCCAGTACTTC.

CDR3: CSAIAGTGIYEQYF. The CDR3 bases are TGCAGTGCTATTGCCGGGACAGGGATCTACGAGCAGTACTTC. J is TRBJ2-7 and V is TRBV20-1; 9 nucleotides agree with TRBD1. Germline V gives CDR1 DFQATT, CDR2 SNEGSKA (reference sequence). This CDR3 region has 14 residues. The V and J ends lost 4 bases and 3 bases, in that order; junction bases with no gene match: 7.

V is TRBV19 and J is TRBJ1-5; D gene ambiguous. The V gene lost 7 bases and the J gene lost 2 bases, with 15 bases spanning the gap. CDR1 is LNHDA, CDR2 SQIVND, per germline (reference sequence). The CDR3 is 15 amino acids. CDR3 residues: CASIVPGSGNQPQHF. DNA of the CDR3: TGTGCCAGTATCGTCCCTGGGAGTGGCAATCAGCCCCAGCATTTT.

This clonotype appeared many times. The CDR3 reads CASSLTGTGGEEQYF. DNA for the CDR3: TGTGCCAGCAGCTTAACCGGGACAGGAGGGGAAGAGCAGTACTTC. The chain uses TRBV7-6 and TRBJ2-7; 8 nucleotides line up with TRBD1. Germline V gene sequence: CDR1 SGHVS, CDR2 FNYEAQ. Losses at the gene ends were 2 bases for V and 7 bases for J; bases not matched to a gene: 10. The CDR3 sequence is 15 residues long.

This clonotype has a handful of counts. The chain has TRBV20-1 and TRBJ2-7; tentatively, D is TRBD1 or TRBD2 (5 bases each). There are 15 residues in the CDR3. With 1 base removed from V and 0 bases from J, the gap between germline ends came to 13 bases. Germline V gene lookup returns CDR1 DFQATT and CDR2 SNEGSKA (reference sequence). The CDR3 DNA reads as TGCAGTGCTAGAGTCTGGGGGAACGGCTCCTACGAGCAGTACTTC. Its protein is CSARVWGNGSYEQYF.

The CDR3 region has the DNA TGTGCCAGCAGGCAACAACCTAGGGATACGCAGTATTTT. Its translation is CASRQQPRDTQYF. This rearrangement joins TRBV27 to TRBJ2-3; no firm D call. The germline gives CDR1 MNHEY, CDR2 SMNVEV (reference sequence). The CDR3 is 13 residues long. V lost 6 bases, J lost 6 bases, and 13 bases lay in between.

The chain is built from TRBV28 and TRBJ2-3; weak D call: TRBD2 (5 bases). The CDR3 has 14 residues. The V end lost 5 bases, the J end lost 5 bases, and 14 bases lay between the germline ends. The germline V gene encodes CDR1 MDHEN and CDR2 SYDVKM. As DNA, the CDR3 is TGTGCCAGCAGTCCCCCCGACGGGAAAGATACGCAGTATTTT. Translation gives CASSPPDGKDTQYF.

This clonotype is medium-sized (0.01 to 0.1%) by share. V and J are TRBV7-9 and TRBJ2-7; TRBD1 or TRBD2 may be the D gene (5 bases each). Deletions cut 6 bases from V and 2 bases from J, with 20 bases between. CDR1 SEHNR and CDR2 FQNEAQ come from the germline V gene (reference sequence). The CDR3 is 16 amino acids. CDR3 sequence: CASRTNQGLGAYEQYF. The CDR3 nucleotides read TGTGCCAGCAGGACCAACCAGGGTTTGGGAGCCTACGAGCAGTACTTC. The variable domain in full, completed from reference TRBV7-9 and TRBJ2-7, reads DTGVSQNPRHKITKRGQNVTFRCDPISEHNRLYWYRQTLGQGPEFLTYFQNEAQLEKSRLLSDRFSAERPKGSFSTLEIQRTEQGDSAMYLCASRTNQGLGAYEQYFGPGTRLTVT.

CDR3 sequence reads: CASSAPTGGVLETQYF. CDR3 DNA sequence: TGTGCCAGCAGTGCCCCCACGGGGGGGGTTCTAGAGACCCAGTACTTC. V is TRBV2 and J is TRBJ2-5; 8 bases match TRBD2. The germline V gene encodes CDR1 SNHLY and CDR2 FYNNEI. This CDR3 is 16 amino acids long. J was trimmed by 4 bases and V by 4 bases; bases with no gene match: 11.